The following is a TCR beta chain sequence with its context. Produced via immunoSEQ multiplex PCR; TCRdb's table is partial and in-frame only. The repertoire holds hundreds of thousands of clones, with around four fifths as singletons. This sample was included in a study of blood T cell repertoires in COVID-19. Overall study: PBMCs, B-cell-depleted T cells, or T cells provided the cDNA or gDNA that made up the material.

The receptor's source is a woman of 80 years or more with active or convalescent COVID-19. Sequencing was done on a sample of peripheral blood.

CDR3 region: CASSKVGGLAGGHEQYF. Here the CDR3 DNA reads TGTGCCAGCAGCAAAGTCGGGGGACTAGCGGGAGGGCACGAGCAGTACTTC. This sequence joins TRBV21-1 and TRBJ2-7; no DNA check was done on the table's D call, TRBD2. TRBV21-1 counts as a pseudogene. The CDR3 sequence is 17 residues long.